This T cell receptor beta chain comes out of a study of CD8 T cells in ankylosing spondylitis. General study points: Characteristic, it appeared, of ankylosing spondylitis blood was a TCR beta motif of several highly homologous variants. From matched ankylosing spondylitis synovial fluid, disease-linked clones were reportedly recovered at significantly enriched levels.

Construction of TCR beta libraries was performed using quantitative 5'-RACE with molecular barcodes. TCRdb redid the calling of the 5' RACE reads with MiXCR, one entry per CDR3 protein. The sample records some 270,000 distinct CDR3 sequences, roughly 18% being singletons. Unmatched junction bases numbered 6, after V lost 6 bases and J lost 1 base. CDR1 and CDR2 from the germline V gene are MNHEY and SVGAGI. This CDR3 is 16 amino acids long. This clonotype was observed a few times. Antigen specificity is unknown. Sequencing was performed on blood, either unsorted or a sorted T cell fraction (not recorded which). This clonotype was obtained from a male donor with ankylosing spondylitis or in good health (not recorded which). The V and J genes are TRBV6-5 and TRBJ2-1; 10 nucleotides agree with TRBD2. The CDR3 region has the DNA TGTGCCAGCAGGTCCTCACTAGCGGGGTCCTACAATGAGCAGTTCTTC. Protein: CASRSSLAGSYNEQFF.